The next 26 T cell receptor beta chains were all read from a single sample in a study of HIV-infected patients and healthy controls (dated by TCRdb to between 2013 and 2015). Whole blood was used without cell fractionation, so all unsorted peripheral T cells were reflected in the repertoire. Libraries were built with 5' RACE. Sequenced using an Illumina MiSeq. SuperScript III was used to reverse transcribe 500 ng RNA with primers targeting the alpha and beta constant regions. Separate alpha and beta chain libraries were generated by chain-specific third strand synthesis with multiplexing indices. The raw public reads went through TCRdb reprocessing: fastp at Q25, MiXCR clone calling, in-frame beta chains kept. A single entry per CDR3 protein holds the most common genes and DNA from its merged rows. The sample includes more than 15,000 distinct CDR3 sequences, with approximately 10% observed a single time. The top ten clonotypes cover over 5% of the sample.

Sequences were obtained from blood. These receptors originate from an adult in good health.

This clonotype was recorded at least ten times. This rearrangement joins TRBV14 to TRBJ2-1; D is possibly TRBD1 or TRBD2 (5 bases each). V lost 4 bases, J lost 2 bases, and 18 bases lay in between. Germline CDR1 is SGHDN and CDR2 is FVKESK. The CDR3 totals 17 residues. For the CDR3, the DNA is TGTGCCAGCAGCCTGCTATGGGACCGGAAAGCCTACAATGAGCAGTTCTTC. It is translated as CASSLLWDRKAYNEQFF. Based on the CDR3 plus reference TRBV14 and TRBJ2-1, the full variable domain is EAGVTQFPSHSVIEKGQTVTLRCDPISGHDNLYWYRRVMGKEIKFLLHFVKESKQDESGMPNNRFLAERTGGTYSTLKVQPAELEDSGVYFCASSLLWDRKAYNEQFFGPGTRLTVL.

Ten or more counts support this clonotype. The chain carries TRBV20-1 and TRBJ1-1; 9 bases match TRBD1. The germline V gene has CDR1 DFQATT and CDR2 SNEGSKA (reference sequence). The CDR3 runs to 14 residues. Germline trimming cut 0 bases from V and 1 base from J; bases unmatched to any gene: 0. The CDR3 bases are TGCAGTGCTAGAGAGGGACAGGGGAACACTGAAGCTTTCTTT. Translating gives CSAREGQGNTEAFF.

In this sample, this clonotype is medium-sized. The chain links TRBV24-1 to TRBJ2-5; D is ambiguous. Germline V gene lookup returns CDR1 KGHDR and CDR2 SFDVKD. The ends were cut back, 3 bases at V and 5 bases at J, with 12 bases in the middle. CDR3 length: 14 residues. This CDR3 is CATSDPARIETQYF. The CDR3 region has the DNA TGTGCCACCAGTGATCCCGCCCGAATTGAGACCCAGTACTTC.

This clonotype has a count of ten or more. The chain combines TRBV2 with TRBJ2-3; 7 nucleotides line up with TRBD1. This CDR3 is built from 14 residues. J lost 1 base, V lost 4 bases, and 2 bases had no gene match. Germline CDR1 reads SNHLY; CDR2 reads FYNNEI. The CDR3 DNA follows: TGTGCCAGCAGTGTCGGACAGGGCACAGATACGCAGTATTTT. Translating it yields CASSVGQGTDTQYF.

This clonotype was found once. The chain employs TRBV20-1 and TRBJ2-7, with 7 bases fitting TRBD2. Germline CDR1 DFQATT, CDR2 SNEGSKA (reference sequence). The CDR3 spans 14 residues. Unmatched junction bases numbered 12, after V lost 5 bases and J lost 5 bases. Here the CDR3 DNA reads TGCAGTGCTCCCCTCAGGGAGGGATCAAACGAGCAGTACTTC. This encodes CSAPLREGSNEQYF.

This clonotype was counted ten times or more. This sequence joins TRBV4-2 and TRBJ2-5; D is unclear. V was clipped by 1 base and J by 4 bases, with 13 bases between them. Germline V gives CDR1 LGHNA, CDR2 YNFKEQ. CDR3 length equals 15 residues. CDR3 in amino acids: CASSQGGEVRETQYF. CDR3 bases: TGTGCCAGCAGCCAAGGAGGAGAGGTACGAGAGACCCAGTACTTC.

This clonotype qualifies as medium-sized (0.01 to 0.1%). V usage is TRBV4-1 and J usage is TRBJ2-7, with D tentatively TRBD2 (6 bases). CDR3 size: 16 residues. V shed 1 base and J shed 6 bases, with 19 bases lying between them. Germline-derived CDR1 and CDR2 are MGHRA and YSYEKL. The chain's CDR3 is CASSQASRLVPLEQYF. CDR3 sequence (DNA): TGCGCCAGCAGCCAAGCCTCCCGACTAGTCCCCCTCGAGCAGTACTTC.

Within the sample, this clonotype is medium-sized. V and J are TRBV30 and TRBJ2-1; 10 bases align to TRBD2. The ends lost 6 bases at V and 0 bases at J; junction bases unmatched: 2. The CDR3 totals 14 residues. The V gene's germline CDR1 is GTSNPN and CDR2 SVGIG (reference sequence). This chain's CDR3 is CACGLADSYNEQFF. DNA for the CDR3: TGTGCCTGTGGACTAGCGGACTCCTACAATGAGCAGTTCTTC.

This clonotype was seen ten or more times. The rearrangement links TRBV11-2 to TRBJ2-1; 8 positions agree with TRBD1. The junction had 11 bases not matched to a gene; V was cut back by 5 bases and J by 8 bases. There are 15 residues in the CDR3. The V gene's germline CDR1 is SGHAT and CDR2 FQNNGV. Here the CDR3 reads CASSKGDRSRDEQFF. The CDR3 DNA is TGTGCCAGCAGCAAGGGGGACAGGAGTAGAGATGAGCAGTTCTTC.

This clonotype appeared many times. This sequence joins TRBV7-2 and TRBJ2-6, with a possible D match to TRBD1 (5 bases). In germline, CDR1 is SGHTA, CDR2 FQGNSA. Trimming left V 1 base short and J 3 bases short, with 10 bases between. This CDR3 contains 16 residues. CDR3 nucleotide sequence: TGTGCCAGCAGCTTAGGATCAGGGTTTGGGGCCAACGTCCTGACTTTC. Amino acid sequence: CASSLGSGFGANVLTF.

This clonotype was seen only a few times. The rearrangement uses TRBV10-3 and TRBJ2-7; D unclear. The V and J ends lost 3 bases and 5 bases respectively, with 5 bases between them. The length of the CDR3 is 11 residues. The germline V gene encodes CDR1 ENHRY and CDR2 SYGVKD. The CDR3 protein is CAISEVDEQYF. The CDR3 nucleotides are TGTGCCATCAGTGAAGTGGACGAGCAGTACTTC.

This clonotype was observed at least ten times. V and J are TRBV18 and TRBJ2-7, with D maybe TRBD1 (5 bases). Germline V gene data show CDR1 as KGHSH and CDR2 as LQKENI. Trimming pared 3 bases from V and 3 bases from J, leaving 12 bases between. The CDR3 runs 14 residues. CDR3 coding DNA: TGTGCCAGCTCACCCGGACACTTAAACTACGAGCAGTACTTC. Protein sequence: CASSPGHLNYEQYF. The full variable domain, its missing parts supplied by reference TRBV18 and TRBJ2-7, is NAGVMQNPRHLVRRRGQEARLRCSPMKGHSHVYWYRQLPEEGLKFMVYLQKENIIDESGMPKERFSAEFPKEGPSILRIQQVVRGDSAAYFCASSPGHLNYEQYFGPGTRLTVT.

This clonotype is medium-sized by share. The genes are TRBV11-2 and TRBJ2-3; maybe TRBD2 (5 bases). Trimming removed 2 bases at V and 1 base at J, with 10 bases between. Germline V CDR1 and CDR2: SGHAT, FQNNGV. This CDR3 is 15 amino acids long. CDR3 in amino acids: CASSLFRGGTDTQYF. The CDR3 DNA sequence: TGTGCCAGCAGCTTATTTCGGGGTGGCACAGATACGCAGTATTTT.

This clonotype has at least ten counts. The chain has TRBV7-8 and TRBJ2-7; perhaps TRBD2 as D (5 bases). V gave up 1 base and J gave up 2 bases, with 9 bases separating them. Germline V CDR1 and CDR2: SGHVS, FQNEAQ. The CDR3 is 14 amino acids. The CDR3 DNA reads TGTGCCAGCAGCTTAGGCCGGGAACCCTACGAGCAGTACTTC. It translates to CASSLGREPYEQYF.

This clonotype was found many times. The genes are TRBV27 and TRBJ1-5; D perhaps matches TRBD1 (5 bases). V shed 6 bases and J shed 4 bases, with 13 bases lying between them. CDR1 is MNHEY and CDR2 is SMNVEV in the germline V gene (reference sequence). The CDR3 has 14 amino acids. This CDR3 is CASRTTGGNQPQHF. The CDR3 coding sequence is TGTGCCAGCAGGACCACTGGGGGAAATCAGCCCCAGCATTTT.

The V call is TRBV28, the J call TRBJ2-7; possibly TRBD2 for D (6 bases). This CDR3 is built from 15 residues. Germline CDR1 is MDHEN and CDR2 is SYDVKM. Trimming shortened V by 5 bases and J by 2 bases, and 16 bases separated the two germline ends. Here the CDR3 reads CASSAPRGTTYEQYF. The CDR3 region has the DNA TGTGCCAGCAGTGCCCCACGCGGGACGACCTACGAGCAGTACTTC.

At least ten counts were recorded for this clonotype. The chain links TRBV7-2 to TRBJ2-3; TRBD2 aligns across 12 bases. The V and J ends lost 5 bases and 0 bases, in that order; junction bases with no gene match: 3. The CDR3 covers 16 residues. Germline lookup yields CDR1 SGHTA and CDR2 FQGNSA. This chain's CDR3 is CASSGLAGSSTDTQYF. CDR3 nucleotide sequence: TGTGCCAGCAGCGGACTAGCGGGATCTAGCACAGATACGCAGTATTTT.

Within the sample, this clonotype is medium-sized (0.01 to 0.1%). The chain recombines TRBV28 with TRBJ2-1; 8 positions match TRBD1. The CDR3 is 19 amino acids. Germline V gene data show CDR1 as MDHEN and CDR2 as SYDVKM. The V segment lost 7 bases and the J segment 0 bases; nucleotides outside the gene matches: 17. The CDR3 loop reads CASTPSGQGLFSSYNEQFF. CDR3 sequence (DNA): TGTGCCAGCACCCCCTCTGGACAGGGCTTATTCAGCTCCTACAATGAGCAGTTCTTC. Combining the CDR3 with reference TRBV28 and TRBJ2-1 gives the whole variable domain DVKVTQSSRYLVKRTGEKVFLECVQDMDHENMFWYRQDPGLGLRLIYFSYDVKMKEKGDIPEGYSVSREKKERFSLILESASTNQTSMYLCASTPSGQGLFSSYNEQFFGPGTRLTVL.

This clonotype has at least ten counts. J is TRBJ2-1 and V is TRBV27, with no clear D. The ends were cut back, 2 bases at V and 8 bases at J, with 16 bases in the middle. The CDR3 is made up of 15 amino acids. Germline loops: CDR1 MNHEY, CDR2 SMNVEV (reference sequence). The DNA of the CDR3 is TGTGCCAGCAGTTTAATTCCCCCCCCGAGCGATGAGCAGTTCTTC. Encoded protein: CASSLIPPPSDEQFF.

This clonotype was detected only a few times. In nucleotides, the CDR3 is TGCAGCGTTGAAGATCTGATCACAGATACGCAGTATTTT. This encodes CSVEDLITDTQYF. The rearrangement uses TRBV29-1 and TRBJ2-3; D ambiguous. The CDR3 has 13 amino acids. Looked up from germline, CDR1 is SQVTM and CDR2 is ANQGSEA. V lost 0 bases, J lost 2 bases, and 6 bases lay in between.

This clonotype was seen ten or more times. The V and J genes are TRBV20-1 and TRBJ2-3; 9 nucleotides agree with TRBD1. The CDR3 has 18 amino acids. V lost 3 bases and J lost 6; bases outside the gene matches: 19. The V gene's germline CDR1 is DFQATT and CDR2 SNEGSKA (reference sequence). CDR3 sequence (DNA): TGCAGTGCTAGGGGACCCGTCCCGGGACAGGGCCCCGTGGATACGCAGTATTTT. Amino acid sequence: CSARGPVPGQGPVDTQYF.

There are many counts of this clonotype. The genes are TRBV27 and TRBJ2-3, with TRBD2 matching 8 bases. V was clipped by 4 bases and J by 6 bases; unmatched bases: 9. The CDR3 contains 15 residues. The germline V gene encodes CDR1 MNHEY and CDR2 SMNVEV (reference sequence). CDR3 DNA sequence: TGTGCCAGCAGTTCGTCGGGAGGGGGGGCGGATACGCAGTATTTT. Translation gives CASSSSGGGADTQYF.

The chain couples TRBV28 to TRBJ1-5; D is uncertain. The length of the CDR3 is 15 residues. Trimming cost V 7 bases and J 2 bases, with 15 bases left between them. The germline CDR1 and CDR2 sequences are MDHEN and SYDVKM. CDR3 region: CASTLPDGGNQPQHF. CDR3 nucleotides: TGTGCCAGCACCTTGCCGGACGGTGGCAATCAGCCCCAGCATTTT.

This clonotype was recorded many times. The chain links TRBV20-1 to TRBJ2-5, with TRBD2 identical over 12 bases. CDR1 and CDR2 from the germline V gene are DFQATT and SNEGSKA (reference sequence). The CDR3 length is 16 residues. V gave up 7 bases and J gave up 2 bases; unmatched junction bases: 11. CDR3 loop: CSGDGGTSGRQETQYF. The CDR3 coding sequence is TGCAGTGGGGACGGCGGGACTAGCGGGCGACAAGAGACCCAGTACTTC.

This clonotype counts as medium-sized. The genes are TRBV28 and TRBJ2-7, with D maybe TRBD2 (5 bases). Germline V gene data show CDR1 as MDHEN and CDR2 as SYDVKM. This CDR3 has 12 residues. Deletions cut 6 bases from V and 2 bases from J, with 8 bases between. The DNA of the CDR3 is TGTGCCAGCAGCCTAGCCGCCTACGAGCAGTACTTC. The encoded protein is CASSLAAYEQYF.

This clonotype was counted ten times or more. The V and J genes are TRBV7-9 and TRBJ1-1; D call uncertain. The ends were cut back, 1 base at V and 0 bases at J, with 9 bases in the middle. Looked up from germline, CDR1 is SEHNR and CDR2 is FQNEAQ (reference sequence). CDR3 length: 15 residues. CDR3 nucleotide sequence: TGTGCCAGCAGCTTAGAAGGATTTATGAACACTGAAGCTTTCTTT. Protein sequence: CASSLEGFMNTEAFF.